These 27 T cell receptor beta chains came from one sample sequenced in a study of follicular helper T cells after annual influenza vaccination. Sequenced by immunoSEQ multiplex PCR; TCRdb stores in-frame clones only, minus some. The sample yields about 9,400 clones, 80% to 85% seen once. Time point given: 2015-2016 season, pre-vaccination. Sequences were derived from CXCR5+ CD38- circulating T follicular helper cells from blood, sampled on the day of influenza vaccination. Subset specified: circulating Tfh, non-naive CD4+CXCR5+PD-1+ (ICOS+CD38+ or ICOS-CD38-). These receptors were taken from an adult who received the influenza vaccine.

The gene calls are TRBV6-5 and TRBJ2-4; no definite D call. V was shortened by 2 bases and J by 0 bases, with 8 bases between the two germline ends. Germline assignment: CDR1 MNHEY and CDR2 SVGAGI. The CDR3 is 15 residues long. The CDR3 loop reads CASSYRGLAKNIQYF. The CDR3 DNA is TGTGCCAGCAGTTACCGTGGTCTAGCCAAAAACATTCAGTACTTC.

This clone turned up a few times. The rearrangement uses TRBV18 and TRBJ1-1; D gene ambiguous. In germline, CDR1 is KGHSH, CDR2 LQKENI. The CDR3 is made up of 11 amino acids. V gave up 4 bases and J gave up 6 bases, with 6 bases separating them. The DNA of the CDR3 is TGTGCCAGCTCACAACGAGCTGAAGCTTTCTTT. Translating gives CASSQRAEAFF.

The chain links TRBV15 to TRBJ1-3; possible D gene TRBD1, 6 bases. The V and J ends lost 6 bases and 4 bases respectively, with 19 bases between them. Germline V gene lookup returns CDR1 LNHNV and CDR2 YYDKDF (reference sequence). The CDR3 has 16 residues. This chain's CDR3 is CATSWGLQGDGNTIYF. The CDR3 bases are TGTGCCACCAGTTGGGGTTTACAGGGAGACGGAAACACCATATATTTT.

The V call is TRBV2, the J call TRBJ2-2; TRBD2 matches at 8 bases. This CDR3 is built from 16 residues. With V trimmed by 6 bases and J by 1 base, 7 bases remained unmatched. From germline, CDR1 is SNHLY and CDR2 FYNNEI. CDR3 amino acids: CASRGKLAENTGELFF. The DNA of the CDR3 is TGTGCCAGCAGGGGTAAACTAGCGGAGAACACCGGGGAGCTGTTTTTT.

V gene TRBV6-4 combines with J gene TRBJ1-5; the D gene is possibly TRBD1 (5 bases). Looked up from germline, CDR1 is MRHNA and CDR2 is SNTAGT. CDR3 length: 13 amino acids. Trimming pared 3 bases from V and 6 bases from J, leaving 9 bases between. The CDR3 is CASSDQGGQPQHF. The CDR3 nucleotides read TGTGCCAGCAGTGATCAGGGAGGTCAGCCCCAGCATTTT.

This chain links TRBV28 with TRBJ1-5, with 7 bases identical to TRBD1. This CDR3 is 15 amino acids long. The junction had 6 bases not matched to a gene; V was cut back by 4 bases and J by 3 bases. CDR1 and CDR2 from the germline V gene are MDHEN and SYDVKM. The CDR3: CASSSRTGPNQPQHF. CDR3 DNA: TGTGCCAGCAGTTCCAGGACAGGACCCAATCAGCCCCAGCATTTT.

This rearrangement joins TRBV7-8 to TRBJ1-5, with a weak D call TRBD1 (5 bases). V was shortened by 2 bases and J by 9 bases, with 5 bases between the two germline ends. Germline CDR1 reads SGHVS; CDR2 reads FQNEAQ. The CDR3 contains 11 residues. The CDR3 nucleotides read TGTGCCAGCAGCTTAACAGGGCCCCAGCATTTT. It translates to CASSLTGPQHF.

This clone was seen more than once but under ten times. The rearrangement joins TRBV10-3 to TRBJ2-3, with TRBD2 identical over 9 bases. The germline CDR1 and CDR2 sequences are ENHRY and SYGVKD. V lost 4 bases to trimming and J lost 1 base; unmatched junction nucleotides: 3. The length of the CDR3 is 15 residues. CDR3 coding DNA: TGTGCCATCAGTGCCGGCGGGAGGGGCACAGATACGCAGTATTTT. Translation: CAISAGGRGTDTQYF.

This clone showed up just once. The genes are TRBV2 and TRBJ1-2; D remains ambiguous. V gave up 7 bases and J gave up 7 bases, with 19 bases separating them. The CDR3 length is 14 residues. The V gene's germline CDR1 is SNHLY and CDR2 FYNNEI. CDR3 bases: TGTGCCAGCAACGATTTAGTAGCCACTGCTGGCTACACCTTC. Protein: CASNDLVATAGYTF.

J is TRBJ2-7 and V is TRBV11-1, with unresolved D. There are 13 residues in the CDR3. Between the trimmed V and J ends, which lost 3 bases and 4 bases, there was a span of 10 bases. CDR1 is SGHAT, CDR2 FQDESV, per germline (reference sequence). CDR3 residues: CASSFQLAYEQYF. The CDR3 region has the DNA TGTGCCAGCAGCTTCCAGTTGGCGTACGAGCAGTACTTC.

The CDR3 DNA reads TGCGCCAGCAATCCAAGACTAGCGGAATACAATGAGCAGTTCTTC. Protein: CASNPRLAEYNEQFF. The J gene is TRBJ2-1, the V gene TRBV5-1; 9 bases fit TRBD2. Germline loops: CDR1 SGHRS, CDR2 YFSETQ. CDR3 size: 15 residues. V gave up 6 bases and J gave up 4 bases; unmatched junction bases: 8.

The chain employs TRBV6-6 and TRBJ2-7; TRBD2 agrees at 10 bases. The V gene's germline CDR1 is MNHNY and CDR2 SVGAGI (reference sequence). V was clipped by 5 bases and J by 1 base; unmatched bases: 2. This CDR3 contains 14 residues. The DNA of the CDR3 is TGTGCCAGCAGTCGGACTAGCGGTTCCTACGAGCAGTACTTC. Protein: CASSRTSGSYEQYF.

The chain carries TRBV2 and TRBJ2-3, with D uncertain. Trimming shortened V by 5 bases and J by 5 bases, and 5 bases separated the two germline ends. The CDR3 covers 11 residues. Germline V gives CDR1 SNHLY, CDR2 FYNNEI. The CDR3 nucleotides read TGTGCCAGCAGTTACTTAGATACGCAGTATTTT. Translation gives CASSYLDTQYF.

V is TRBV7-9 and J is TRBJ2-3; D may be TRBD2 (5 bases). V dropped 3 bases and J dropped 2 bases, with 12 bases sitting between them. Per the germline V gene, CDR1 is SEHNR and CDR2 is FQNEAQ (reference sequence). There are 15 residues in the CDR3. The CDR3 coding sequence is TGTGCCAGCAGCTTCACGGGGTCCCTCACAGATACGCAGTATTTT. Encoded protein: CASSFTGSLTDTQYF.

This clone was seen a handful of times. The J gene is TRBJ2-3, the V gene TRBV19; 11 bases are a match to TRBD2. V lost 7 bases to trimming and J lost 0 bases; unmatched junction nucleotides: 6. CDR3 length: 16 residues. The germline V gene encodes CDR1 LNHDA and CDR2 SQIVND (reference sequence). The CDR3 spells CASTRTSGRSTDTQYF. The DNA for the CDR3 is TGTGCCAGTACCCGGACTAGCGGGCGTAGCACAGATACGCAGTATTTT. Full variable domain (missing parts from reference TRBV19 and TRBJ2-3): DGGITQSPKYLFRKEGQNVTLSCEQNLNHDAMYWYRQDPGQGLRLIYYSQIVNDFQKGDIAEGYSVSREKKESFPLTVTSAQKNPTAFYLCASTRTSGRSTDTQYFGPGTRLTVL.

J is TRBJ1-2 and V is TRBV28; no firm D call. The CDR3 totals 13 residues. Looked up from germline, CDR1 is MDHEN and CDR2 is SYDVKM. V shed 3 bases and J shed 4 bases, with 9 bases lying between them. CDR3 residues: CASSFSPIYGYTF. As DNA, the CDR3 is TGTGCCAGCAGTTTCTCGCCAATCTATGGCTACACCTTC.

The rearrangement links TRBV30 to TRBJ1-1; D is unclear. The V gene's germline CDR1 is GTSNPN and CDR2 SVGIG (reference sequence). The CDR3 consists of 12 residues. V dropped 2 bases and J dropped 1 base, with 5 bases sitting between them. CDR3 protein: CAWSNGNTEAFF. In nucleotides, the CDR3 is TGTGCCTGGAGTAACGGGAACACTGAAGCTTTCTTT.

This chain joins TRBV11-2 and TRBJ2-1; D remains ambiguous. Trimming took off 3 bases at V and 0 bases at J, with 9 bases between the two ends. CDR1 and CDR2 (germline): SGHAT, FQNNGV. The CDR3 totals 15 residues. CDR3 sequence (DNA): TGTGCCAGCAGCTTTCAAACGAGCTCCTACAATGAGCAGTTCTTC. Translated: CASSFQTSSYNEQFF.

The chain links TRBV6-1 to TRBJ1-5; 11 positions agree with TRBD1. J was trimmed by 4 bases and V by 4 bases; bases with no gene match: 15. The CDR3 runs 19 residues. CDR1 MNHNS and CDR2 SASEGT come from the germline V gene. The CDR3 DNA reads TGTGCCAGCAGTGGCCGGGACAGGGGGTTGTTGGGGAGTAATCAGCCCCAGCATTTT. This encodes CASSGRDRGLLGSNQPQHF.

The chain links TRBV27 to TRBJ2-7; 8 bases are a match to TRBD1. CDR3 length: 11 residues. The junction had 4 bases not matched to a gene; V was cut back by 7 bases and J by 8 bases. Looked up from germline, CDR1 is MNHEY and CDR2 is SMNVEV (reference sequence). The CDR3 DNA follows: TGTGCCAGCAAGGACAGGGTTCAGCAGTACTTC. It codes for CASKDRVQQYF.

This chain links TRBV4-2 with TRBJ2-6; unclear D gene. This CDR3 has 15 amino acids. Between the trimmed V and J ends, which lost 0 bases and 7 bases, there was a span of 10 bases. Germline-derived CDR1 and CDR2 are LGHNA and YNFKEQ. CDR3: CASSQDFVGANVLTF. CDR3 nucleotide sequence: TGTGCCAGCAGCCAAGATTTCGTCGGAGCCAACGTCCTGACTTTC.

The J gene is TRBJ2-3, the V gene TRBV30; TRBD2 matches 10 bases. Germline loops: CDR1 GTSNPN, CDR2 SVGIG (reference sequence). The CDR3 is 16 amino acids. Trimming took 0 bases from V and 3 from J; bases not matched to a gene: 6. CDR3 loop: CAWSVRSGRNTDTQYF. The CDR3 bases are TGTGCCTGGAGTGTACGTAGCGGGAGGAATACAGATACGCAGTATTTT.

The chain has TRBV5-1 and TRBJ1-1; TRBD1 might be the D (5 bases). V dropped 4 bases and J dropped 0 bases, with 16 bases sitting between them. CDR3 length: 16 residues. In germline, CDR1 is SGHRS, CDR2 YFSETQ. This chain's CDR3 is CASSADTGTMNTEAFF. DNA for the CDR3: TGCGCCAGCAGCGCAGACACCGGGACGATGAACACTGAAGCTTTCTTT. Together with reference TRBV5-1 and TRBJ1-1, the CDR3 gives the full variable domain: KAGVTQTPRYLIKTRGQQVTLSCSPISGHRSVSWYQQTPGQGLQFLFEYFSETQRNKGNFPGRFSGRQFSNSRSEMNVSTLELGDSALYLCASSADTGTMNTEAFFGQGTRLTVV.

This clone was picked up a small number of times. The V call is TRBV5-4, the J call TRBJ2-3; 10 bases are shared with TRBD2. Per germline, CDR1 SGHNT and CDR2 YYREEE (reference sequence). V dropped 0 bases and J dropped 2; count of bases not matched to a gene: 9. The CDR3 length is 18 residues. The CDR3 here is CASSLVPSGRSPTDTQYF. CDR3 coding DNA: TGTGCCAGCAGCTTGGTACCTAGCGGGAGATCTCCCACAGATACGCAGTATTTT.

The rearrangement joins TRBV10-2 to TRBJ1-1; 10 nucleotides agree with TRBD1. The ends lost 6 bases at V and 3 bases at J; junction bases unmatched: 7. Germline CDR1 and CDR2: WSHSY and SAAADI. There are 15 residues in the CDR3. CDR3 sequence reads: CASRGQGLGYTEAFF. Written as DNA, the CDR3 is TGCGCCAGCAGGGGACAGGGGTTGGGGTACACTGAAGCTTTCTTT.

The chain recombines TRBV6-1 with TRBJ1-4; no firm D call. Trimming pared 4 bases from V and 6 bases from J, leaving 9 bases between. The length of the CDR3 is 13 residues. Looked up from germline, CDR1 is MNHNS and CDR2 is SASEGT. CDR3 loop: CASSVRADEKLFF. Written as DNA, the CDR3 is TGTGCCAGCAGTGTAAGGGCAGATGAAAAACTGTTTTTT.

The V call is TRBV18, the J call TRBJ1-3; D is uncertain. This CDR3 is built from 14 residues. V was clipped by 0 bases and J by 8 bases, with 11 bases between them. Germline V lookup: CDR1 KGHSH, CDR2 LQKENI. The CDR3 loop reads CASSPPSGRYTIYF. The CDR3 DNA reads as TGTGCCAGCTCACCACCATCCGGTCGGTACACCATATATTTT.